This T cell receptor (beta chain) emerged from a study of a mutant IDH1 vaccine in newly diagnosed glioma. Study context: Patients in the study were vaccinated eight times, receiving shots in weeks 1, 3, 5, 7, 11, 15, 19 and 23.

Time point noted: week 23, last vaccination. It was 300 ug of mutant IDH1 20-mer peptide that made up each vaccine dose, given with topical imiquimod. V gave up 4 bases and J gave up 0 bases, with 11 bases separating them. CDR1 SGDLS and CDR2 YYNGEE come from the germline V gene. This CDR3 comprises 15 residues. With regard to this clone: What it binds is unknown.

TCRdb's copy holds only in-frame clones and misses some; the assay was immunoSEQ multiplex PCR. The table includes tens of thousands of clones, around 83% detected once. The rearrangement joins TRBV9 to TRBJ1-3; D uncertain. Material: PBMCs, obtained from a glioma patient whose treatment included an IDH1 peptide vaccine. This TCR derives from a woman between 50 and 59 years old with glioma. CDR3 region: CASSSEGFSGNTIYF. Written as DNA, the CDR3 is TGTGCCAGCAGCTCAGAAGGGTTCTCTGGAAACACCATATATTTT. The full variable domain, with the rest looked up from reference TRBV9 and TRBJ1-3, is DSGVTQTPKHLITATGQRVTLRCSPRSGDLSVYWYQQSLDQGLQFLIQYYNGEERAKGNILERFSAQQFPDLHSELNLSSLELGDSALYFCASSSEGFSGNTIYFGEGSWLTVV.